Sequencing of this TCR beta chain was carried out in a study of T cell responses to AZD1222 COVID-19 vaccine. The CDR3 consists of 14 residues. The V end lost 3 bases, the J end lost 7 bases, and 10 bases lay between the germline ends. Germline V CDR1 and CDR2: SGHAT, FQNNGV. Points from the study as a whole: Nearly half of the spike-specific TCRs reportedly recognize variant regions that carry no mutations. Spike-specific TCR breadth and depth were elevated following two AZD1222 doses.

This table comes from immunoSEQ multiplex PCR, and its TCRdb copy is limited to in-frame clones, with some not included. The sample holds about 180,000 clones, about nine tenths seen once. Concerning this clone: Antigen unknown.

Second doses that came at about 4 or about 12 weeks were put together. This chain uses TRBV11-2 with TRBJ1-6; the D is unclear. Sequenced material: peripheral blood, taken 28 days after the second AZD1222 dose. The receptor was isolated from an adult who received the AZD1222 COVID-19 vaccine. The CDR3 nucleotides read TGTGCCAGCAGCTTTTACCAGGTAAATTCACCCCTCCACTTT. Encoded protein: CASSFYQVNSPLHF.